These 23 T cell receptor beta chains were all obtained from the same sample, sequenced in a study of T cell responses to AZD1222 COVID-19 vaccine (dated by TCRdb to about 2021). The label giving this sample's time point can be read as: baseline before first vaccination. Reading the label with the study, this specimen's treatment or condition is: meningococcal conjugate vaccine given as trial control. Receptor amplification or capture employed the immunoSEQ multiplex PCR assay. Imported from immuneACCESS, the table was reduced by TCRdb to in-frame sequences with V and J called. These copies leave out some clones; in studies compared against another copy, an unresolved V gene accounts for under half, and the cause of the remainder is not known. The sample table holds 120,000 to 150,000 clones, of which approximately 78% were seen once. The ten largest clones represent roughly 4.5% of the sample. This material consisted of peripheral blood, taken on day 0 of MenACWY control vaccination. The receptors originated from an adult in good health.

The V call is TRBV6-5, the J call TRBJ1-5; the match to TRBD1 covers 8 bases. CDR1 MNHEY and CDR2 SVGAGI come from the germline V gene. V lost 8 bases to trimming and J lost 2 bases; unmatched junction nucleotides: 2. The CDR3 spans 13 residues. The chain's CDR3 is CASLTGGNQPQHF. The CDR3 DNA follows: TGTGCCAGCCTGACAGGGGGCAATCAGCCCCAGCATTTT.

This clone was seen only once. CDR3 protein: CASIVPRAGKYGYTF. In DNA, the CDR3 is TGTGCCAGCATTGTGCCCAGGGCGGGGAAGTATGGCTACACCTTC. The chain carries TRBV6-5 and TRBJ1-2; a weak D match, TRBD1 (5 bases). From germline, CDR1 is MNHEY and CDR2 SVGAGI. CDR3 length: 15 residues. Trimming removed 7 bases at V and 5 bases at J, with 20 bases between.

The table lists this clone with a count of one. The V gene is TRBV7-3, the J gene TRBJ2-1; D might be TRBD2 (5 bases). Trimming cost V 2 bases and J 0 bases, with 17 bases left between them. Germline CDR1 SGHTA, CDR2 FQGTGA. The CDR3 runs to 18 residues. The CDR3, as DNA: TGTGCCAGCAGCTTATTTTGTGGGAGCATTAGCTCCTACAATGAGCAGTTCTTC. It codes for CASSLFCGSISSYNEQFF.

The CDR3 DNA reads as TGTGCCAGTAGCTTAGGTCACACCGGGGAGCTGTTTTTT. Its translation: CASSLGHTGELFF. This chain links TRBV19 with TRBJ2-2; D is ambiguous. This CDR3 contains 13 residues. Trimming stripped 6 bases from V and 3 bases from J, with 8 bases between. The V gene's germline CDR1 is LNHDA and CDR2 SQIVND (reference sequence).

The DNA for the CDR3 is TGTGCCAGCAGGACCCTACAGAATCAGCCCCAGCATTTT. As protein: CASRTLQNQPQHF. J is TRBJ1-5 and V is TRBV6-5; D not certain. The CDR3 sequence is 13 residues long. With 6 bases removed from V and 4 bases from J, the gap between germline ends came to 10 bases. Per the germline V gene, CDR1 is MNHEY and CDR2 is SVGAGI.

The CDR3: CASSLIGQGATEAFF. The CDR3, as DNA: TGTGCCAGCAGTCTGATCGGACAGGGTGCCACTGAAGCTTTCTTT. V usage is TRBV2 and J usage is TRBJ1-1, with 8 bases that match TRBD1. CDR3 length: 15 residues. Unmatched junction bases numbered 9, after V lost 5 bases and J lost 4 bases. CDR1 SNHLY and CDR2 FYNNEI come from the germline V gene.

The genes are TRBV5-4 and TRBJ2-1; D assignment may be TRBD1 or TRBD2 (6 bases each). V shed 2 bases and J shed 2 bases, with 11 bases lying between them. CDR3 length equals 15 residues. From germline, CDR1 is SGHNT and CDR2 YYREEE (reference sequence). The CDR3 is CASSLGGPTYNEQFF. CDR3 DNA sequence: TGTGCCAGCAGCTTAGGGGGGCCGACCTACAATGAGCAGTTCTTC.

This clone was counted once. V usage is TRBV25-1 and J usage is TRBJ1-4; no reliable D call. CDR1 is MGHDK and CDR2 is SYGVNS in the germline V gene. The V end lost 3 bases, the J end lost 6 bases, and 8 bases lay between the germline ends. The CDR3 extends over 13 amino acids. The DNA for the CDR3 is TGTGCCAGCAGTGACAGCGTTGATGAAAAACTGTTTTTT. Its translation is CASSDSVDEKLFF.

The CDR3 protein is CASSQSGIHGYTF. CDR3 coding DNA: TGTGCCAGCAGCCAGTCCGGTATCCATGGCTACACCTTC. This chain uses TRBV14 with TRBJ1-2; D is undetermined. Germline V lookup: CDR1 SGHDN, CDR2 FVKESK. V lost 3 bases and J 6 bases, leaving 11 bases between the germline ends. The CDR3 has 13 residues.

The rearrangement uses TRBV5-4 and TRBJ2-5; TRBD1 matches at 8 bases. Germline-derived CDR1 and CDR2 are SGHNT and YYREEE (reference sequence). V lost 6 bases to trimming and J lost 5 bases; unmatched junction nucleotides: 15. The CDR3 is 16 amino acids. CDR3 sequence: CASTRIGQGSSETQYF. The CDR3, as DNA: TGTGCCAGCACCAGAATAGGACAGGGATCTTCGGAGACCCAGTACTTC.

This sequence joins TRBV9 and TRBJ1-4, with 7 bases that match TRBD1. From germline, CDR1 is SGDLS and CDR2 YYNGEE. The CDR3 runs 14 residues. V lost 7 bases to trimming and J lost 5 bases; unmatched junction nucleotides: 8. CDR3 sequence (DNA): TGTGCCAGCGGGAGGGGGCAGGGAAATGAAAAACTGTTTTTT. It codes for CASGRGQGNEKLFF. Together with reference TRBV9 and TRBJ1-4, the CDR3 gives the full variable domain: DSGVTQTPKHLITATGQRVTLRCSPRSGDLSVYWYQQSLDQGLQFLIQYYNGEERAKGNILERFSAQQFPDLHSELNLSSLELGDSALYFCASGRGQGNEKLFFGSGTQLSVL.

The chain employs TRBV5-1 and TRBJ1-4; TRBD1 might be the D (5 bases). The V gene lost 0 bases and the J gene lost 2 bases, with 14 bases spanning the gap. This CDR3 spans 17 amino acids. CDR1 is SGHRS and CDR2 is YFSETQ in the germline V gene. CDR3 bases: TGCGCCAGCAGCTTGGCCCGAGGGACCGCGACTAATGAAAAACTGTTTTTT. Translated: CASSLARGTATNEKLFF.

The chain is built from TRBV18 and TRBJ1-4; D gene unclear. The V gene lost 2 bases and the J gene lost 7 bases, with 8 bases spanning the gap. Germline V gives CDR1 KGHSH, CDR2 LQKENI. The CDR3 has 13 amino acids. This CDR3 reads CASSPGVGEKLFF. In DNA, the CDR3 is TGTGCCAGCTCACCAGGGGTGGGTGAAAAACTGTTTTTT.

The V gene is TRBV11-2, the J gene TRBJ2-2, with D possibly matching TRBD1 (6 bases). Trimming pared 4 bases from V and 0 bases from J, leaving 21 bases between. In germline, CDR1 is SGHAT, CDR2 FQNNGV. CDR3 length: 19 residues. CDR3 in amino acids: CASSSNRRTVRSNTGELFF. The DNA of the CDR3 is TGTGCCAGCAGCTCGAATCGACGGACAGTCCGGTCGAACACCGGGGAGCTGTTTTTT.

Points on this clone: At one end, the junction sequence differs from germline, possibly due to a read error. The V and J genes are TRBV3-1 (or the pseudogene TRBV3-2) and TRBJ2-4, with TRBD1 as a possible D gene (5 bases). Germline loops: CDR1 LGHDT, CDR2 YNNKEL (reference sequence). The CDR3 runs to 16 residues. CDR3 coding DNA: TGTGCCAGCAGCAAAGACACAGAACAGGATAGTGACATTCAGTACTTC. Its protein product is CASSKDTEQDSDIQYF.

V usage is TRBV6-5 and J usage is TRBJ1-5, with D perhaps TRBD1 (5 bases). The CDR3 contains 14 residues. With 6 bases removed from V and 6 bases from J, the gap between germline ends came to 15 bases. Germline V CDR1 and CDR2: MNHEY, SVGAGI. In DNA form, the CDR3 reads TGTGCCAGCAGCCCCGGGGGTTTTAGTCAGCCCCAGCATTTT. It codes for CASSPGGFSQPQHF.

This clone showed up just once. The chain uses TRBV30 and TRBJ2-1, with 8 nucleotides matching TRBD2. The CDR3 covers 13 residues. The V gene's germline CDR1 is GTSNPN and CDR2 SVGIG (reference sequence). Trimming removed 2 bases from V and 10 bases from J; junction bases left unmatched: 7. The CDR3, as DNA: TGTGCCTGGAGTTCCGGGGGGGCCGGGGAGCAGTTCTTC. Protein product: CAWSSGGAGEQFF.

This clone has a handful of counts. V gene TRBV4-1 combines with J gene TRBJ1-1; D is perhaps TRBD1 (6 bases). V gave up 1 base and J gave up 8 bases, with 17 bases separating them. The CDR3 is 15 residues long. CDR1 is MGHRA and CDR2 is YSYEKL in the germline V gene. This chain's CDR3 is CASSQAPGEYDEAFF. The DNA for the CDR3 is TGCGCCAGCAGCCAAGCCCCAGGGGAGTATGACGAAGCTTTCTTT.

This chain joins TRBV7-8 and TRBJ2-1, with D possibly matching TRBD2 (6 bases). V was cut by 5 bases and J by 6 bases, with 14 bases left in between. CDR1 and CDR2 (germline): SGHVS, FQNEAQ. The CDR3 loop spans 14 amino acids. This chain's CDR3 is CASSLRLVGNEQFF. The CDR3 coding sequence is TGTGCCAGCAGCCTCCGACTAGTTGGCAATGAGCAGTTCTTC.

The rearrangement links TRBV2 to TRBJ2-7; D is ambiguous. V was clipped by 3 bases and J by 0 bases, with 6 bases between them. There are 13 residues in the CDR3. Per germline, CDR1 SNHLY and CDR2 FYNNEI. The CDR3 bases are TGTGCCAGCAGTGACTCGAGCTCCTACGAGCAGTACTTC. Its protein is CASSDSSSYEQYF.

The genes are TRBV30 and TRBJ1-4; D possibly corresponds to TRBD1 (5 bases). Trimming took 2 bases from V and 10 from J, leaving 11 bases between them. Germline CDR1 reads GTSNPN; CDR2 reads SVGIG (reference sequence). The CDR3 loop spans 12 amino acids. The CDR3 nucleotides are TGTGCCTGGAGTACAGGACAAATAAAACTGTTTTTT. Translated, it gives CAWSTGQIKLFF.

This clone was found once. The chain employs TRBV6-5 and TRBJ2-3, with D possibly being TRBD2 (7 bases). The V end was cut by 2 bases, the J end by 8 bases, with 11 bases between. The germline gives CDR1 MNHEY, CDR2 SVGAGI. The CDR3 contains 13 residues. CDR3 DNA sequence: TGTGCCAGCAGTTACGGGGGGGCCGGTACGCAGTATTTT. This encodes CASSYGGAGTQYF.

The rearrangement links TRBV5-4 to TRBJ2-1; 9 bases match TRBD1. CDR3 length equals 15 residues. Unmatched junction bases numbered 3, after V lost 4 bases and J lost 1 base. From germline, CDR1 is SGHNT and CDR2 YYREEE (reference sequence). CDR3 coding DNA: TGTGCCAGCAGCACGGGACAGGGATCCTACAATGAGCAGTTCTTC. It codes for CASSTGQGSYNEQFF.